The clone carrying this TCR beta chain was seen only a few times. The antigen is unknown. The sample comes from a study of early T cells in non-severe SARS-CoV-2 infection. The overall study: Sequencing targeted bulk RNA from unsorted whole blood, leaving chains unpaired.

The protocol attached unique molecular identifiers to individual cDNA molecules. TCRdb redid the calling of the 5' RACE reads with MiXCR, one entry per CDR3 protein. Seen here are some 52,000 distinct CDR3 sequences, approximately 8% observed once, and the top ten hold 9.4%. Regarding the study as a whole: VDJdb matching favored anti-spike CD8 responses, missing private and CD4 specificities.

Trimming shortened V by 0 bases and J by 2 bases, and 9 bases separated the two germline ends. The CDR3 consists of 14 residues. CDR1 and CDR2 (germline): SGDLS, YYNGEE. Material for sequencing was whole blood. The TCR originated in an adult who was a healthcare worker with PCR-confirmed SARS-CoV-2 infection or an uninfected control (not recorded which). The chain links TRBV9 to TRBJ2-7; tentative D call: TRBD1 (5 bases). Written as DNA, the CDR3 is TGTGCCAGCAGCGTAGAAGCAGGGACCTACGAGCAGTACTTC. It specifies CASSVEAGTYEQYF.